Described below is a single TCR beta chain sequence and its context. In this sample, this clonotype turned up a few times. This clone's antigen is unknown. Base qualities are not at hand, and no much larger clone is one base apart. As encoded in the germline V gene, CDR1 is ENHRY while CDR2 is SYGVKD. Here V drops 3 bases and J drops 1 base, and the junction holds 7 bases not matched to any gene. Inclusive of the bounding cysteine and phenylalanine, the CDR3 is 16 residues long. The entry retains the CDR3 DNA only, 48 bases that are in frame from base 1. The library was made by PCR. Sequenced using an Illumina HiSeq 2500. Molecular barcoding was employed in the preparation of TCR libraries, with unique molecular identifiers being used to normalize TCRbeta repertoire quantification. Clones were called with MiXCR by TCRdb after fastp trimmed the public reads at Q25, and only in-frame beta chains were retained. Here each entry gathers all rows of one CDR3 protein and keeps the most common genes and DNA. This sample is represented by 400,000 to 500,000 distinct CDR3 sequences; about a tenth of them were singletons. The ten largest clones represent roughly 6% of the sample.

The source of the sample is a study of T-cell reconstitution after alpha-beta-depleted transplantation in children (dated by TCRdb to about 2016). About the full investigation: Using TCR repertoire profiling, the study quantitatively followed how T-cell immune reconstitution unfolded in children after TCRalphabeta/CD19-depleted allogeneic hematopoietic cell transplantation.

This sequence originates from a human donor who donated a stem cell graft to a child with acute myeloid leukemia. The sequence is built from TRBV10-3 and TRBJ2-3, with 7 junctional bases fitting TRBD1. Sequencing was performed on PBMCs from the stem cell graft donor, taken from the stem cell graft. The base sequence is TGTGCCATCAGTGAATCCAAGGGGGCCCGCACAGATACGCAGTATTTT. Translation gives CAISESKGARTDTQYF.